This TCR beta chain was found in a study of blood T cell repertoires in COVID-19. About the research overall: Specimens from acute and convalescent COVID-19 originated in the United States, Italy and Spain.

Only in-frame clones appear in the TCRdb table, and some are missing; sequencing was by immunoSEQ multiplex PCR. The table includes under 200,000 clones, approximately 90% detected once. CDR3 size: 14 residues. Trimming took off 2 bases at V and 4 bases at J, with 11 bases between the two ends. CDR1 is MNHEY and CDR2 is SVGAGI in the germline V gene. This receptor was taken from a woman aged 45-59 years who had recovered from COVID-19. The chain couples TRBV6-5 to TRBJ1-2; D is uncertain. Sequenced material: PBMCs or T cells enriched from blood (not recorded which). This CDR3 is CASSYGGGSYGYTF. The CDR3 DNA sequence: TGTGCCAGCAGTTACGGTGGCGGGAGCTATGGCTACACCTTC.